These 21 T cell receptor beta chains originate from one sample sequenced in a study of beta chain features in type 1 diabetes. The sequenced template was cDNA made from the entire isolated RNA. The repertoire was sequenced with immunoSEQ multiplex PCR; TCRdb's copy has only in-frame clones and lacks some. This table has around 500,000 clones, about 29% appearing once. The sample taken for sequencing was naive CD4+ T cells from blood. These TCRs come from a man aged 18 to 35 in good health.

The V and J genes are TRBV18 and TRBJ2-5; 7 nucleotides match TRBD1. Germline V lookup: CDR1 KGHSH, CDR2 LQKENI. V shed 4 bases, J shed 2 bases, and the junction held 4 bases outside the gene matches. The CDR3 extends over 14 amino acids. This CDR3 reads CASSRTGDQETQYF. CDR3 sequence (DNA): TGTGCCAGCTCACGGACAGGAGATCAAGAGACCCAGTACTTC.

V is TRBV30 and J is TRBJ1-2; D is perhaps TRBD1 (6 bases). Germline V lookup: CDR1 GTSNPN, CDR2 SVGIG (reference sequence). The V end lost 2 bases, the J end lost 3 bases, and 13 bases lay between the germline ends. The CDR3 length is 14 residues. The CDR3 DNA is TGTGCCTGGAGTAGAGGGGGTCGCTACTATGGCTACACCTTC. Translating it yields CAWSRGGRYYGYTF.

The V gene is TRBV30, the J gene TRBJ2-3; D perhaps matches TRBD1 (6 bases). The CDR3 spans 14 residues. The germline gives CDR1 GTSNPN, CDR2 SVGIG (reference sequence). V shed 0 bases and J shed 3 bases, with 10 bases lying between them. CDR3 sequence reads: CAWSVGQGTDTQYF. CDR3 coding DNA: TGTGCCTGGAGTGTCGGTCAGGGGACAGATACGCAGTATTTT.

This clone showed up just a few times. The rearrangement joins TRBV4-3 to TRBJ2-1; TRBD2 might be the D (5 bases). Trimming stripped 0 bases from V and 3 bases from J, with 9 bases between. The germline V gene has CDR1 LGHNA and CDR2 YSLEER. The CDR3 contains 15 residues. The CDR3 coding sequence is TGCGCCAGCAGCCAAGAGAGGGTCAGCTACAATGAGCAGTTCTTC. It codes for CASSQERVSYNEQFF.

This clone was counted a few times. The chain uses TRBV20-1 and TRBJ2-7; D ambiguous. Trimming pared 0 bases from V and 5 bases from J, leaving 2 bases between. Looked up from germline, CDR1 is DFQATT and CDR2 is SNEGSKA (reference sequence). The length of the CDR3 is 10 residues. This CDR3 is CSARDHEQYF. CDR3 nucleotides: TGCAGTGCTAGAGACCACGAGCAGTACTTC.

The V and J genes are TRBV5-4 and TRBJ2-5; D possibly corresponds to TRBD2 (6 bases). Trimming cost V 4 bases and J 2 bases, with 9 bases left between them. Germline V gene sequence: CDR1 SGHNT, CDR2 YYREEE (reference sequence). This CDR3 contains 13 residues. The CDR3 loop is CASSGGLQETQYF. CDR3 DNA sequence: TGTGCCAGCAGCGGCGGACTACAAGAGACCCAGTACTTC.

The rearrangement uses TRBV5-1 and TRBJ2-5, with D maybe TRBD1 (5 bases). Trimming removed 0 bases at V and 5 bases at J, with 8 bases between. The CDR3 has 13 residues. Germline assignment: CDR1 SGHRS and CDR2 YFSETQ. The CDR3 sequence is CASSLAGLETQYF. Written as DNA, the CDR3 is TGCGCCAGCAGCTTGGCAGGGCTGGAGACCCAGTACTTC.

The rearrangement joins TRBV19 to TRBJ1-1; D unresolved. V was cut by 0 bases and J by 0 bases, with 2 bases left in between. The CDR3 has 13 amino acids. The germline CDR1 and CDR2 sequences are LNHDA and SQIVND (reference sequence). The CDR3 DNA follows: TGTGCCAGTAGTATAGAGATGAACACTGAAGCTTTCTTT. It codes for CASSIEMNTEAFF.

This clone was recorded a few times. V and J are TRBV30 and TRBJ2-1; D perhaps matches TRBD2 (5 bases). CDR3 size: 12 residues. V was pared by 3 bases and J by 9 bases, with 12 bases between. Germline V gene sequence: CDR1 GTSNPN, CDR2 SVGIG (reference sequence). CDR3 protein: CAWSDLATEQFF. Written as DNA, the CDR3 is TGTGCCTGGAGCGACCTAGCCACTGAGCAGTTCTTC.

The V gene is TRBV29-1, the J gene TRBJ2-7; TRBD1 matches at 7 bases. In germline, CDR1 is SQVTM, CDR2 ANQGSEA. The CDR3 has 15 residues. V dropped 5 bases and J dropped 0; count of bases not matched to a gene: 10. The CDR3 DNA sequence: TGCAGCGTTTCACTTCCCCCAGGGGGCTCCTACGAGCAGTACTTC. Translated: CSVSLPPGGSYEQYF.

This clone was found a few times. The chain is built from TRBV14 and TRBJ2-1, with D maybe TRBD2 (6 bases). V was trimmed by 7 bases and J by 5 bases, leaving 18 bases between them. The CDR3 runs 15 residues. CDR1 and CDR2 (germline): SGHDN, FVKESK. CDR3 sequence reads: CASTPLTAGHNEQFF. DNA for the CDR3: TGTGCCAGCACCCCTCTAACCGCGGGGCACAATGAGCAGTTCTTC.

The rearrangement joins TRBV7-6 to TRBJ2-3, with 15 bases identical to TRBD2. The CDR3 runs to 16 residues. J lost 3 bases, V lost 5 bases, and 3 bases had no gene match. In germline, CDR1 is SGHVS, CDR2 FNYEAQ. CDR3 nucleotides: TGTGCCAGCAGCCCCGGACTAGCGGGAGGGACAGATACGCAGTATTTT. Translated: CASSPGLAGGTDTQYF.

The CDR3: CASSQAGQINRKLFF. The DNA for the CDR3 is TGTGCCAGCAGCCAAGCGGGACAGATTAATCGGAAACTGTTTTTT. The chain links TRBV4-2 to TRBJ1-4, with 7 bases lining up with TRBD1. CDR3 size: 15 residues. Germline assignment: CDR1 LGHNA and CDR2 YNFKEQ. V was pared by 1 base and J by 11 bases, with 10 bases of the junction left unmatched.

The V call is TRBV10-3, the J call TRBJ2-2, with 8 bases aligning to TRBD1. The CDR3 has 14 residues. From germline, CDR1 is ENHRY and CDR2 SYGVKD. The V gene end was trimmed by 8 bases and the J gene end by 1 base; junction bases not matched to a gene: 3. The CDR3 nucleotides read TGTGCCATCGGTGGACAGGGGAACACCGGGGAGCTGTTTTTT. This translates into CAIGGQGNTGELFF.

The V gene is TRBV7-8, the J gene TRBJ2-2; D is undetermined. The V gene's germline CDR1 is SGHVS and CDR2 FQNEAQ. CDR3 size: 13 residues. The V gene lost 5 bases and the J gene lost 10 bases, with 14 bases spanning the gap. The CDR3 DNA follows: TGTGCCAGCAGCCTCCGGGCGAAGGAGGAGCTGTTTTTT. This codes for CASSLRAKEELFF.

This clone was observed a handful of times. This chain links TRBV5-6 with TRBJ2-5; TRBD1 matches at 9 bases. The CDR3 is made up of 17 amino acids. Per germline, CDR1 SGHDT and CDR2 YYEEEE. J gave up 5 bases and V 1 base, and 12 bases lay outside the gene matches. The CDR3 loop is CASSLRIGTGKWETQYF. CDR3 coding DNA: TGTGCCAGCAGCTTGCGCATCGGGACAGGGAAATGGGAGACCCAGTACTTC. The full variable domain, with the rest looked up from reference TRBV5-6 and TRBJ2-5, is DAGVTQSPTHLIKTRGQQVTLRCSPKSGHDTVSWYQQALGQGPQFIFQYYEEEERQRGNFPDRFSGHQFPNYSSELNVNALLLGDSALYLCASSLRIGTGKWETQYFGPGTRLLVL.

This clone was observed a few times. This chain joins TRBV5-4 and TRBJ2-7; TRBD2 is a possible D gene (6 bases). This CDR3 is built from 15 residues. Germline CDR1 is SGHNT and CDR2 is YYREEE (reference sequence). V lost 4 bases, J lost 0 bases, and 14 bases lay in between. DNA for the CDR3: TGTGCCAGCAGCCCCCGACTAGGGAGCTCCTACGAGCAGTACTTC. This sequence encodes CASSPRLGSSYEQYF.

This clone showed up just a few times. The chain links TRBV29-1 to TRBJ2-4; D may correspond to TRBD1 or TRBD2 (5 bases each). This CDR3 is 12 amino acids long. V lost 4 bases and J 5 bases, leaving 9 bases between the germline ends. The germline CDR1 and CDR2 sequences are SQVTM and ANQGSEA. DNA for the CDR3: TGCAGCGTTGCCGGGACGGAAAACATTCAGTACTTC. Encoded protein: CSVAGTENIQYF.

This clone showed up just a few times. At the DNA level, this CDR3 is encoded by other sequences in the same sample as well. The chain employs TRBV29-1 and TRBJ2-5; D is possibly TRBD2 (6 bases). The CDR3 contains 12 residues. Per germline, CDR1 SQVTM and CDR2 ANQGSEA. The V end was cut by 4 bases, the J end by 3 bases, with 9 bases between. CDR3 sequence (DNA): TGCAGCGTTGTGCGGGGAGAAGAGACCCAGTACTTC. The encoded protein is CSVVRGEETQYF.

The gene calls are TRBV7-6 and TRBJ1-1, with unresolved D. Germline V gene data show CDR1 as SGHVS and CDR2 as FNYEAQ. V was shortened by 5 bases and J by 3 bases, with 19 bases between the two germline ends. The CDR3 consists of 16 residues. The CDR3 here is CASSPLGQARDTEAFF. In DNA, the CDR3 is TGTGCCAGCAGCCCTTTAGGGCAGGCAAGGGACACTGAAGCTTTCTTT.

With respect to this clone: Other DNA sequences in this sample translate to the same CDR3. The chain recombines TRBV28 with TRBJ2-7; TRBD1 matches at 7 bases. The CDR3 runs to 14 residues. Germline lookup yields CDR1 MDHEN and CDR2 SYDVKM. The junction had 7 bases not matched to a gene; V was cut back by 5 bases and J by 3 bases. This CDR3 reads CASSPSGTVYEQYF. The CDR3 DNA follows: TGTGCCAGCAGTCCGTCCGGGACAGTCTACGAGCAGTACTTC.